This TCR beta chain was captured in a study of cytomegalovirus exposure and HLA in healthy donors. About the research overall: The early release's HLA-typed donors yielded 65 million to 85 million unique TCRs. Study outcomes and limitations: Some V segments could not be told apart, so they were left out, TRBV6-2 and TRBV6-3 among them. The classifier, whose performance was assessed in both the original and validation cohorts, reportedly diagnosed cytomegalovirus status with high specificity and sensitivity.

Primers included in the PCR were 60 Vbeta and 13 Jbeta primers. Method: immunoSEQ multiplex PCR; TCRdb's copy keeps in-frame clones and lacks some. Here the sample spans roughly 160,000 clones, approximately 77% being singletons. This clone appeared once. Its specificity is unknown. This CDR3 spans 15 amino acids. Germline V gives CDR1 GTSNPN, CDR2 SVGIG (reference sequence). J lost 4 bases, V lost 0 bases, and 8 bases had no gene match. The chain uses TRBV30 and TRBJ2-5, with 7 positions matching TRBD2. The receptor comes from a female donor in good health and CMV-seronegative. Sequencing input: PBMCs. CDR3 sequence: CAWSVEAGSPETQYF. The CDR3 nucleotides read TGTGCCTGGAGTGTAGAAGCGGGAAGTCCAGAGACCCAGTACTTC. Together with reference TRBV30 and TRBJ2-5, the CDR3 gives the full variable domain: SQTIHQWPATLVQPVGSPLSLECTVEGTSNPNLYWYRQAAGRGLQLLFYSVGIGQISSEVPQNLSASRPQDRQFILSSKKLLLSDSGFYLCAWSVEAGSPETQYFGPGTRLLVL.